The 11 T cell receptor beta chains given below trace back to one sample, sequenced in a study of response to subunit inactivated influenza vaccine. TCRdb itself ran the RT-PCR reads through MiXCR, one entry per CDR3 protein. Of 550,000 to 650,000 distinct CDR3 sequences listed, around 11% are singletons. The sample here was PBMCs from blood, taken on the day of vaccination. Receptor source: a man in his fifties who received an inactivated influenza vaccine.

The CDR3 DNA reads TGTGCCAGCAGCCTTAGCGGGAGGGCCAACGAGCAGTACTTC. Protein product: CASSLSGRANEQYF. The rearrangement joins TRBV3-1 to TRBJ2-7, with 11 bases lining up with TRBD2. The germline gives CDR1 LGHDT, CDR2 YNNKEL (reference sequence). The CDR3 runs 14 residues. With 4 bases clipped from V and 5 bases from J, the junction kept 4 bases outside the gene matches.

The chain is built from TRBV7-9 and TRBJ2-5, with D possibly TRBD1 on 6 matching bases. The CDR3 runs to 16 residues. The germline gives CDR1 SEHNR, CDR2 FQNEAQ (reference sequence). V lost 5 bases to trimming and J lost 2 bases, with 18 bases between them. The CDR3 bases are TGTGCCAGCAGCGTCCCCCCCAGGGGTTCACAAGAGACCCAGTACTTC. This sequence encodes CASSVPPRGSQETQYF.

This clonotype was seen a few times. The V and J genes are TRBV18 and TRBJ2-2; a possible D gene is TRBD2 (5 bases). V lost 1 base, J lost 4 bases, and 16 bases lay in between. This CDR3 comprises 17 residues. Germline values: CDR1 KGHSH, CDR2 LQKENI. Written as DNA, the CDR3 is TGTGCCAGCTCACCACGACCCGGGGAAGGTGGCACCGGGGAGCTGTTTTTT. Translating it yields CASSPRPGEGGTGELFF.

The table lists this clonotype with a few counts. The V gene is TRBV10-3, the J gene TRBJ2-7; the D is unclear. CDR3 size: 11 residues. V lost 11 bases and J lost 2, with 10 bases in between. Germline V CDR1 and CDR2: ENHRY, SYGVKD. The CDR3 protein is CAHGQAYEQYF. CDR3 sequence (DNA): TGTGCCCATGGGCAGGCCTACGAGCAGTACTTC.

This clonotype was picked up many times. The chain couples TRBV29-1 to TRBJ2-7; 9 bases agree with TRBD1. The CDR3 contains 14 residues. From germline, CDR1 is SQVTM and CDR2 ANQGSEA. V lost 6 bases and J lost 0; bases outside the gene matches: 6. The CDR3 DNA follows: TGCAGCGTAGCCGGGACAGGGTACTCCTACGAGCAGTACTTC. Translation gives CSVAGTGYSYEQYF.

This clonotype has more than one count but fewer than ten. The genes are TRBV7-3 and TRBJ2-5, with D tentatively TRBD1 (5 bases). V was pared by 3 bases and J by 4 bases, with 9 bases between. The CDR3 consists of 13 residues. Germline V gene sequence: CDR1 SGHTA, CDR2 FQGTGA. The CDR3 nucleotides are TGTGCCAGCAGCTTGGACAATCGAGAGACCCAGTACTTC. This gives the protein CASSLDNRETQYF.

This clonotype was picked up many times. The chain links TRBV3-1 to TRBJ2-3, with 10 positions matching TRBD2. Germline lookup yields CDR1 LGHDT and CDR2 YNNKEL (reference sequence). The CDR3 contains 16 residues. Trimming removed 8 bases from V and 0 bases from J; junction bases left unmatched: 8. The CDR3 sequence: CASAQRGGLSTDTQYF. CDR3 DNA sequence: TGTGCCAGCGCCCAGCGGGGGGGCCTAAGCACAGATACGCAGTATTTT.

This clonotype has a count of ten or more. The V gene is TRBV13, the J gene TRBJ2-1, with TRBD2 matching over 9 bases. CDR1 PRHDT and CDR2 FYEKMQ come from the germline V gene (reference sequence). CDR3 length equals 14 residues. The trim removed 4 bases at V and 4 bases at J, leaving 2 bases unmatched. CDR3 loop: CASSSGLAYNEQFF. The CDR3 region has the DNA TGTGCCAGCAGCTCCGGACTAGCGTACAATGAGCAGTTCTTC.

This clonotype was observed a few times. The chain couples TRBV9 to TRBJ2-3; 9 nucleotides align to TRBD2. Trimming at V came to 7 bases and at J to 3 bases, leaving 3 bases not matched to a gene. Germline CDR1 SGDLS, CDR2 YYNGEE. The CDR3 runs to 13 residues. CDR3: CASGSGRTDTQYF. CDR3 DNA: TGTGCCAGCGGTAGCGGGAGAACAGATACGCAGTATTTT.

J is TRBJ2-4 and V is TRBV24-1; unclear D gene. Trimming stripped 3 bases from V and 4 bases from J, with 12 bases between. The CDR3 is 15 residues long. Germline V gives CDR1 KGHDR, CDR2 SFDVKD. CDR3 residues: CATSDPMERKNIQYF. The DNA of the CDR3 is TGTGCCACCAGTGATCCCATGGAGAGGAAAAACATTCAGTACTTC.

This clonotype appeared many times. The chain employs TRBV5-6 and TRBJ2-1; 10 bases map to TRBD2. The CDR3 length is 15 residues. The junction had 9 bases not matched to a gene; V was cut back by 4 bases and J by 8 bases. Per the germline V gene, CDR1 is SGHDT and CDR2 is YYEEEE. CDR3 sequence reads: CASSTPTSGWDEQFF. The CDR3 nucleotides are TGTGCCAGCAGCACCCCGACTAGCGGGTGGGATGAGCAGTTCTTC.